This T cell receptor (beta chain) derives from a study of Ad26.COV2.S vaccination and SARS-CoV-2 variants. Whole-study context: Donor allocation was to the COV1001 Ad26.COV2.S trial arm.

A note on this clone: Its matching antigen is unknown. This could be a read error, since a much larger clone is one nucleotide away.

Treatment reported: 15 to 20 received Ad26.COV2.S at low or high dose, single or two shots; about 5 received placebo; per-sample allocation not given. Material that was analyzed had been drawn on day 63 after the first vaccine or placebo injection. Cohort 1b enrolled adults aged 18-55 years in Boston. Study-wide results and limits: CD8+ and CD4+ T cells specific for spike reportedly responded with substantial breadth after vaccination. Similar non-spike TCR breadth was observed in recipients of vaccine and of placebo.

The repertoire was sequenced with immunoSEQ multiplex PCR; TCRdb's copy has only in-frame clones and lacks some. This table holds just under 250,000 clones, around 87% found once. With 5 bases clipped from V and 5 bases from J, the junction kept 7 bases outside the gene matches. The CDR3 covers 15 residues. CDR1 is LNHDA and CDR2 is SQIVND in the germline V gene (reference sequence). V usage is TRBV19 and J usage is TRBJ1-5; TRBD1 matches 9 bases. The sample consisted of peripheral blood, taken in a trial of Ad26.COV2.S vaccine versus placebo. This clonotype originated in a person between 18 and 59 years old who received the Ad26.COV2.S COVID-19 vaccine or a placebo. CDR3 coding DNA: TGTGCCAGTAGTGACCTACAGGGGGCTCATCAGCCCCAGCATTTT. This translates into CASSDLQGAHQPQHF.